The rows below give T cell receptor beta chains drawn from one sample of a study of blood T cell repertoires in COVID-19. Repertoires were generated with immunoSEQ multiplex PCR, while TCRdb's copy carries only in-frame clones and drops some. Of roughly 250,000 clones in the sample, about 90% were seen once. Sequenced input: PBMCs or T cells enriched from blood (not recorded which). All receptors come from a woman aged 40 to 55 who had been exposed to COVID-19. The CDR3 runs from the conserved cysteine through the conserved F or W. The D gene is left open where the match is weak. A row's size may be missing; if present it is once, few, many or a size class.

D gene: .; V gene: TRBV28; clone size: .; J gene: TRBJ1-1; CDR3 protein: CASSLSWQGNTEAFF; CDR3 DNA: TGTGCCAGCAGTTTATCTTGGCAGGGGAACACTGAAGCTTTCTTT
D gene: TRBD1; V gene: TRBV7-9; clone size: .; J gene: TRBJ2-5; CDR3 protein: CASSSTGTAETQYF; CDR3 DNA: TGTGCCAGCAGCTCTACTGGGACAGCAGAGACCCAGTACTTC
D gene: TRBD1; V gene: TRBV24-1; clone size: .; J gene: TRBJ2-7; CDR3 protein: CATSDPGQGAHEQYF; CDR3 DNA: TGTGCCACCAGTGACCCTGGACAGGGGGCTCACGAGCAGTACTTC
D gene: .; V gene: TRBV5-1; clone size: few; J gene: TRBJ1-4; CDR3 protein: CASSVLGGNEKLFF; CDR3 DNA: TGCGCCAGCAGCGTCTTAGGCGGGAATGAAAAACTGTTTTTT
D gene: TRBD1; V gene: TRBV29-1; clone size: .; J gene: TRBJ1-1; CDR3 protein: CSVTDRTNTEAFF; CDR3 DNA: TGCAGCGTAACGGACAGGACAAACACTGAAGCTTTCTTT
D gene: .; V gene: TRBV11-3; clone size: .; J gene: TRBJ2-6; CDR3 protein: CASSLRPSLSGANVLTF; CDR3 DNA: TGTGCCAGCAGCTTAAGGCCTAGCCTCTCTGGGGCCAACGTCCTGACTTTC
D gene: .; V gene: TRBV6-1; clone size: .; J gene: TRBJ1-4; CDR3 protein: CASSELGGTNEKLFF; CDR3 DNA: TGTGCCAGCAGTGAATTAGGGGGTACTAATGAAAAACTGTTTTTT
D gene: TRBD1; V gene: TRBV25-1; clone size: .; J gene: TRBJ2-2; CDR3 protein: CASEFSSGTGGHGELFF; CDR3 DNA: TGTGCCAGCGAGTTCTCTTCCGGGACAGGGGGCCACGGGGAGCTGTTTTTT
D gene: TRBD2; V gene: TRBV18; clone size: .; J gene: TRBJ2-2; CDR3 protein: CASSPFGLAGSNTGELFF; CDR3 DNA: TGTGCCAGCTCACCCTTTGGACTAGCGGGGTCGAACACCGGGGAGCTGTTTTTT
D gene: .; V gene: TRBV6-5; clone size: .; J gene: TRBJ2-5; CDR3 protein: CASRRGGKETQYF; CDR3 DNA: TGTGCCAGCCGCCGCGGGGGCAAAGAGACCCAGTACTTC
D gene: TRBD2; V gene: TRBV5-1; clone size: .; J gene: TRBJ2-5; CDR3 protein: CASSSGTSGGRELYF; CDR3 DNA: TGCGCCAGCAGCTCAGGAACTAGCGGGGGCCGGGAGCTGTACTTC
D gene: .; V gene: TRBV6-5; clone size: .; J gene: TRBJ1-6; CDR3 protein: CASSHRTANSPLHF; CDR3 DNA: TGTGCCAGCAGTCACAGGACAGCCAATTCACCCCTCCACTTT
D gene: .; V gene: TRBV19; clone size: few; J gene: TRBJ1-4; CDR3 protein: CASSRTVELFF; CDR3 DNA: TGTGCCAGTAGTCGGACAGTGGAACTGTTTTTT
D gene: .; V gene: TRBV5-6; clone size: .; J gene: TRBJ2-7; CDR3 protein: CASSPGSEYEQYF; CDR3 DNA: TGTGCCAGCAGCCCAGGGTCCGAATATGAGCAGTACTTC
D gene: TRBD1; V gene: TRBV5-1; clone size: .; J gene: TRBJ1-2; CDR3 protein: CASSLELQGKERGYTF; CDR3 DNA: TGTGCCAGCAGCTTGGAATTACAGGGGAAGGAGAGAGGCTACACCTTC
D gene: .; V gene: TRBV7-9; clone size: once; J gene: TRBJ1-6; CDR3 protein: CASSLEGSVRSPLHF; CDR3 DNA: TGTGCCAGCAGCTTAGAGGGGTCCGTACGATCACCCCTCCACTTT
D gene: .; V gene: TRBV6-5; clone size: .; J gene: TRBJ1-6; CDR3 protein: CASSYVLGDNSPLHF; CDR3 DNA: TGTGCCAGCAGTTACGTTCTAGGGGATAATTCACCCCTCCACTTT
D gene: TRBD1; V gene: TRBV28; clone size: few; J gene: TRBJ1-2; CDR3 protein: CASSSGQGNYGYTF; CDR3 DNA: TGTGCCAGCAGTTCTGGACAGGGGAACTATGGCTACACCTTC
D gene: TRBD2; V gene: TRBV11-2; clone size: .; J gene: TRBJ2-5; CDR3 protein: CASSPRLAGEETQYF; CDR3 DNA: TGTGCCAGCAGCCCAAGACTAGCGGGAGAGGAGACCCAGTACTTC
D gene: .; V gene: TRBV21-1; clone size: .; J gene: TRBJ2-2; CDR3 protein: CASSNRGRAGRELFF; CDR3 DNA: TGTGCCAGCAGCAATCGCGGGAGGGCGGGAAGGGAGCTGTTTTTT
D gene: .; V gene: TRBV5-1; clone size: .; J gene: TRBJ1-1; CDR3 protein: CASRITGQRQAFF; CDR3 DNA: TGTGCCAGCAGGATAACTGGACAGAGGCAAGCTTTCTTT
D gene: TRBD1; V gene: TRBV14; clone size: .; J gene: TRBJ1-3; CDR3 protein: CASSLTTGRTSGNTIYF; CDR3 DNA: TGTGCCAGCAGCCTGACGACAGGGAGAACTTCTGGAAACACCATATATTTT
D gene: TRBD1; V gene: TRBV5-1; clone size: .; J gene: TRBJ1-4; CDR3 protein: CASSLVQGAGEKLFF; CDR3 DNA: TGCGCCAGCAGCTTGGTACAGGGGGCCGGTGAAAAACTGTTTTTT
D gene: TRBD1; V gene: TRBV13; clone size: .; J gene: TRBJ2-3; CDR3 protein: CVSSTRTGGSDTQYF; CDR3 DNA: TGTGTCAGCAGCACGAGGACAGGGGGTTCAGATACGCAGTATTTT
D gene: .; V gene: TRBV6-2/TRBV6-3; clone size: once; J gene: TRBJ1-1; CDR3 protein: CASSSDSTNTEAFF; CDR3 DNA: TGTGCCAGCAGTTCGGACAGTACAAACACTGAAGCTTTCTTT
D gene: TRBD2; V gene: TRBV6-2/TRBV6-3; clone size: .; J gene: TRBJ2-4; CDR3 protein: CASSPWTSGVYIQYF; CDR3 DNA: TGTGCCAGCAGCCCTTGGACTAGCGGGGTATACATTCAGTACTTC
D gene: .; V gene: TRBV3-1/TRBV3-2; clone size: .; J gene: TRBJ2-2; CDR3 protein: CASSQGLSTNTGELFF; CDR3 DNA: TGTGCCAGCAGCCAAGGTCTATCCACGAACACCGGGGAGCTGTTTTTT
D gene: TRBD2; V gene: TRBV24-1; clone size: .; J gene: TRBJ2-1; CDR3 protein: CATSDVGTSGGPNEQFF; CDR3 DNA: TGTGCCACCAGTGACGTCGGGACTAGCGGGGGCCCTAATGAGCAGTTCTTC
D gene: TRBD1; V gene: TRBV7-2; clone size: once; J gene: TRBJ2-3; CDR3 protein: CASSPPGTGRDTQYF; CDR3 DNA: TGTGCCAGCAGCCCCCCCGGGACAGGGAGGGATACGCAGTATTTT
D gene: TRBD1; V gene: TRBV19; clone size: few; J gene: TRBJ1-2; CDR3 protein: CASSPRQGPFYGYTF; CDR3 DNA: TGTGCCAGTAGTCCTCGACAGGGGCCATTTTATGGCTACACCTTC
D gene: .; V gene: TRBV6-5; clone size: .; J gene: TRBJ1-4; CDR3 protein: CASTRRGTNEKLFF; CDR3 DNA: TGTGCCAGCACCAGACGGGGAACTAATGAAAAACTGTTTTTT
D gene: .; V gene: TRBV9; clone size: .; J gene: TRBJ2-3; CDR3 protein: CASSAAEITDTQYF; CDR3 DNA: TGTGCCAGCAGCGCAGCGGAGATCACAGATACGCAGTATTTT
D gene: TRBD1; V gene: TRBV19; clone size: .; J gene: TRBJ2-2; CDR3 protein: CASSRADWTGGFGELFF; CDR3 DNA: TGTGCCAGTAGCCGTGCCGATTGGACAGGGGGCTTCGGGGAGCTGTTTTTT
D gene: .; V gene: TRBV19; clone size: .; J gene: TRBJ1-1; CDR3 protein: CASSTSGIVSF; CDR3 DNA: TGTGCCAGTAGTACATCCGGGATTGTCTCGTTT
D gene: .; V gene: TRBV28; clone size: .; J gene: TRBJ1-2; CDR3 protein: CASTSSGGRGYGYTF; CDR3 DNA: TGTGCCAGCACCTCTTCCGGGGGTCGTGGCTATGGCTACACCTTC
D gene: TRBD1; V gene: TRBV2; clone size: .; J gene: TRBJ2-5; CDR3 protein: CATRTGGGETQYF; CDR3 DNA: TGTGCCACCCGGACAGGGGGTGGAGAGACCCAGTACTTC
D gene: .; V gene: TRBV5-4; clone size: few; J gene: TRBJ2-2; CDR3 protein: CASSYPGAGELFF; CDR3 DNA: TGTGCCAGCAGCTACCCCGGGGCCGGGGAGCTGTTTTTT
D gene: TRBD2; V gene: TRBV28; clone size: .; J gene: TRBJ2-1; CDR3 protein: CASSSSNGLAGGSDEQFF; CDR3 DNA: TGTGCCAGCAGTTCCTCAAACGGACTAGCGGGAGGGTCTGATGAGCAGTTCTTC
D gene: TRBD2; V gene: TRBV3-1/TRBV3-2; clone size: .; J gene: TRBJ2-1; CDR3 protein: CASSPRTSGRGATNEQFF; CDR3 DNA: TGTGCCAGCAGCCCCCGGACTAGCGGGAGGGGTGCTACCAATGAGCAGTTCTTC
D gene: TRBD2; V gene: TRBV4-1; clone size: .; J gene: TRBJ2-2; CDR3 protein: CASSQDWTSFTGELFF; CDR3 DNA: TGCGCCAGCAGCCAAGATTGGACTAGTTTCACCGGGGAGCTGTTTTTT
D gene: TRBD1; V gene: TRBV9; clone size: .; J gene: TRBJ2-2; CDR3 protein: CASSEVGQGAGELFF; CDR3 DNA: TGTGCCAGCAGCGAGGTGGGACAGGGGGCCGGGGAGCTGTTTTTT
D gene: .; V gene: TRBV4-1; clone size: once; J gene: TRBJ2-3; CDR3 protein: CASSQGLSSTDTQYF; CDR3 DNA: TGCGCCAGCAGCCAAGGGCTCTCTAGCACAGATACGCAGTATTTT
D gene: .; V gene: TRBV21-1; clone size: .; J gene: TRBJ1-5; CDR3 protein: CASSGQVGSNQPQHF; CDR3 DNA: TGTGCCAGCAGCGGACAGGTAGGAAGCAATCAGCCCCAGCATTTT
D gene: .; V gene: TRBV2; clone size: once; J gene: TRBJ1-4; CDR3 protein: CASSVIGQTNEKLFF; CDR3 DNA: TGTGCCAGCAGCGTCATCGGACAGACTAATGAAAAACTGTTTTTT
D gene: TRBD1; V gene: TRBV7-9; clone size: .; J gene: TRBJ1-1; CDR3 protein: CASSSGQGKSDTEAFF; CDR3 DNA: TGTGCCAGCAGTTCCGGACAGGGAAAGTCGGACACTGAAGCTTTCTTT
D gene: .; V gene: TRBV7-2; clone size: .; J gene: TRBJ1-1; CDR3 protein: CASSSGQTNTEAFF; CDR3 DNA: TGTGCCAGCAGCTCCGGACAGACGAACACTGAAGCTTTCTTT
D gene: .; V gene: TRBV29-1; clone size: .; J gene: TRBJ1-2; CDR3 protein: CSVGSGAHYGYTF; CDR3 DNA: TGCAGCGTTGGTTCAGGGGCTCACTATGGCTACACCTTC
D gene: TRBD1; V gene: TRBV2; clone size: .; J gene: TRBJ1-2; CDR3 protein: CASRRDRAVGYGYTF; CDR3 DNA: TGTGCCAGCAGACGAGACAGGGCTGTTGGCTATGGCTACACCTTC
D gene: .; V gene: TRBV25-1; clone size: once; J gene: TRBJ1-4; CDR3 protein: CASSLIESVLFF; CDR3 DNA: TGTGCCAGCAGCCTAATTGAATCGGTACTGTTTTTT
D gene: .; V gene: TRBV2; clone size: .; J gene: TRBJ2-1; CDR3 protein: CASSATGSSYNEQFF; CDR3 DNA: TGTGCCAGCAGTGCCACAGGGAGCTCCTACAATGAGCAGTTCTTC